This T cell receptor beta chain appears in the sequencing data of a study of blood T cell repertoires in COVID-19. Study background: From the United States, Italy and Spain came samples of acute and convalescent COVID-19. From T cells, B-cell-depleted T cells, or PBMCs came the material, which was cDNA or gDNA.

Germline trimming cut 4 bases from V and 0 bases from J; bases unmatched to any gene: 10. The CDR3 length is 18 residues. Germline assignment: CDR1 MNHEY and CDR2 SMNVEV (reference sequence). Per the study methods: Amplification with reference gene primers provided the estimates of nucleated cell counts. The method was immunoSEQ multiplex PCR; TCRdb's version includes in-frame clones alone and lacks a portion of them. V, J and clone size were drawn from that table, and D and trimming were deduced from the DNA. Here the sample spans roughly 350,000 clones, 85% to 90% being singletons. During active infection, Seattle patients enrolled and were then monitored through disease.

This receptor was taken from a woman in her 70s with COVID-19, enrolled during active disease. This sequence joins TRBV27 and TRBJ2-4; 9 bases line up with TRBD1. Sequences were obtained from peripheral blood. In nucleotides, the CDR3 is TGTGCCAGCAGTTACCAACCCGGGACAGGGATAGCCAAAAACATTCAGTACTTC. It codes for CASSYQPGTGIAKNIQYF.